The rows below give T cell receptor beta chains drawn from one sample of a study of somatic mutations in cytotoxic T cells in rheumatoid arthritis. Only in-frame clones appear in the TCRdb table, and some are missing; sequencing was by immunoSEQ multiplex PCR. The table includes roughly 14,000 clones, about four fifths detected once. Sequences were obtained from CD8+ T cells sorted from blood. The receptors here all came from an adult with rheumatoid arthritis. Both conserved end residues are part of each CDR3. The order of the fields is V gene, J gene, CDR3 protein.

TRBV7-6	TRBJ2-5	CASSLGRERETQYF
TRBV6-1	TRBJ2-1	CASSEYYAGVGNEQFF
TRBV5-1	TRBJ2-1	CARFPPRDSGLNEQFF
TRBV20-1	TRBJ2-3	CSAPIADTQYF
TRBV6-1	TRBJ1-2	CASSEGDTNYGYTF
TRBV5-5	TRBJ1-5	CASSPGQVYGNQPQHF
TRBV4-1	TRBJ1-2	CASSQEPTGTAYGYTF
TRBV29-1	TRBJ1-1	CSVEGGVNTEAFF
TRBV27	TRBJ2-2	CASSSTSSYTGELFF
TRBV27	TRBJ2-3	CASSLTPDTQYF
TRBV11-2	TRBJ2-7	CASSLVAGGPYEQYF
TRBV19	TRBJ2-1	CASSQLGNEQFF
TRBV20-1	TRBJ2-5	CRLDPRETQYF
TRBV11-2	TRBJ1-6	CASSLAGNSPLHF
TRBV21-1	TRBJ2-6	CASSALVDSGANVLTF
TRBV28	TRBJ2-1	CASSFARLPNGLSYNEQFF
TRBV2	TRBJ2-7	CASRSLYEQYF
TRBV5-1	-	CASSLELAGQSGDEQYF
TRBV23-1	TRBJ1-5	CASSPLQGGDQPQHF
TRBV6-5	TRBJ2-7	CASSYSTSGTSYEQYF
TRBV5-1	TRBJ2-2	CASTSSYGELFF
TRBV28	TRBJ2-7	CASSLTGTGAYEQYF